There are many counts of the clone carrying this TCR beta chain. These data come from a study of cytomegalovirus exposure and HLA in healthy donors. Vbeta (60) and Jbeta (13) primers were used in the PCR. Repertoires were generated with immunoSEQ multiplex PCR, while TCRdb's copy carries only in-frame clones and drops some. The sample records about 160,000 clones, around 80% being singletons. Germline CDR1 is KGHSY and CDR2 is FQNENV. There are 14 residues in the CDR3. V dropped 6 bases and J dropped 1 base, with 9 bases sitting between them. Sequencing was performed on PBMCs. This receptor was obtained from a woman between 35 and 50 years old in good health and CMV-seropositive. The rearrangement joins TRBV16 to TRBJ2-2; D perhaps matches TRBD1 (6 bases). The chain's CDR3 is CASRRQENTGELFF. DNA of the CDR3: TGTGCCAGCAGACGACAGGAGAACACCGGGGAGCTGTTTTTT. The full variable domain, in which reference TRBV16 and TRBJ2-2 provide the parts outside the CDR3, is GEEVAQTPKHLVRGEGQKAKLYCAPIKGHSYVFWYQQVLKNEFKFLISFQNENVFDETGMPKERFSAKCLPNSPCSLEIQATKLEDSAVYFCASRRQENTGELFFGEGSRLTVL.